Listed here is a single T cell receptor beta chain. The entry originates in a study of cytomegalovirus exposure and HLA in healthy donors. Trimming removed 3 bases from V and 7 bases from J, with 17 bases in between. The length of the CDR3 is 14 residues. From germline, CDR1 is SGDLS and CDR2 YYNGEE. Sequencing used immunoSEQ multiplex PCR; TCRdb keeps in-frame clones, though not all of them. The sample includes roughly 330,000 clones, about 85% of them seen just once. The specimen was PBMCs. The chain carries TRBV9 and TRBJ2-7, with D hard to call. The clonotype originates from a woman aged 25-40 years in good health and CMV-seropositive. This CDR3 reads CASSGGSHLGEQYF. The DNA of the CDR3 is TGTGCCAGCAGCGGAGGATCCCACCTCGGAGAGCAGTACTTC. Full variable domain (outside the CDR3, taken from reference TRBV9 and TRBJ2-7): DSGVTQTPKHLITATGQRVTLRCSPRSGDLSVYWYQQSLDQGLQFLIQYYNGEERAKGNILERFSAQQFPDLHSELNLSSLELGDSALYFCASSGGSHLGEQYFGPGTRLTVT.